This TCR beta chain was captured by sequencing in a study of cytomegalovirus exposure and HLA in healthy donors. The study's findings and limits: Accurate HLA-A and HLA-B prediction from TCR beta sequences was reported for most subjects. Rarity characterized most TCR sequences, yet some public TCRs appeared in many donors. Only CMV serostatus was available as immune exposure information.

The CDR3 contains 14 residues. Per germline, CDR1 GTSNPN and CDR2 SVGIG (reference sequence). Trimming took off 1 base at V and 5 bases at J, with 12 bases between the two ends. To note about this clone: Its antigen is unknown.

The primer mix had 60 Vbeta and 13 Jbeta primers. Profiled with immunoSEQ multiplex PCR; TCRdb holds only in-frame clones, not every one. The sample carries approximately 53,000 clones, around three quarters recorded once. The origin of this receptor is a man aged 30 to 39 in good health and CMV-seropositive. J is TRBJ1-5 and V is TRBV30; D gene unclear. The sample comprised PBMCs. CDR3 in amino acids: CAWSAGGSHQPQHF. In DNA form, the CDR3 reads TGTGCCTGGAGTGCGGGCGGGTCCCATCAGCCCCAGCATTTT. The variable domain in full, completed from reference TRBV30 and TRBJ1-5, reads SQTIHQWPATLVQPVGSPLSLECTVEGTSNPNLYWYRQAAGRGLQLLFYSVGIGQISSEVPQNLSASRPQDRQFILSSKKLLLSDSGFYLCAWSAGGSHQPQHFGDGTRLSIL.